A single sample gave rise to the 21 T cell receptor beta chains below, sequenced in a study of T cells after yellow fever vaccination. TCRdb re-derived calls from the 5' RACE reads in MiXCR, one entry per CDR3 protein. This table holds 40,000 or so distinct CDR3 sequences, 6.8% found once. Sequenced here: CD8+ T cells not binding an NS4B(214-222) dextramer, sorted from PBMCs, sampled 45 days after the yellow fever booster vaccination. The receptors come from a man aged 25 to 40 who received the YFV17D yellow fever vaccine.

This clonotype was counted ten times or more. The chain couples TRBV29-1 to TRBJ2-7, with D perhaps TRBD2 (5 bases). The germline V gene has CDR1 SQVTM and CDR2 ANQGSEA. Deletions cut 5 bases from V and 5 bases from J, with 19 bases between. The CDR3 covers 14 residues. The CDR3 sequence: CSVSPRRLGDEQYF. CDR3 coding DNA: TGCAGCGTTTCTCCCCGGAGGCTAGGCGACGAGCAGTACTTC.

This clonotype was detected ten times or more. The gene calls are TRBV4-1 and TRBJ2-7, with a tentative D call TRBD1 (6 bases). Germline V gene sequence: CDR1 MGHRA, CDR2 YSYEKL. V was trimmed by 1 base and J by 2 bases, leaving 9 bases between them. This CDR3 has 14 residues. Here the CDR3 DNA reads TGCGCCAGCAGCCAAGGGGACATGACCTACGAGCAGTACTTC. It encodes CASSQGDMTYEQYF.

This clonotype was observed at least ten times. The J gene is TRBJ2-3, the V gene TRBV9, with a weak D call TRBD2 (5 bases). This CDR3 has 16 amino acids. Trimming shortened V by 0 bases and J by 2 bases, and 13 bases separated the two germline ends. CDR1 is SGDLS, CDR2 YYNGEE, per germline. CDR3: CASSVEGGGPTDTQYF. CDR3 DNA sequence: TGTGCCAGCAGCGTAGAAGGCGGAGGCCCCACAGATACGCAGTATTTT.

At least ten counts were recorded for this clonotype. J is TRBJ2-7 and V is TRBV4-3; possible D gene TRBD1, 5 bases. Germline assignment: CDR1 LGHNA and CDR2 YSLEER. The CDR3 loop spans 18 amino acids. V lost 5 bases and J 2 bases, leaving 25 bases between the germline ends. The CDR3 bases are TGCGCCAGCAGCTCGCGTGCCCCTTCTCAGGGTAGTGCCTACGAGCAGTACTTC. Its protein product is CASSSRAPSQGSAYEQYF.

This clonotype was observed a few times. The CDR3 is CASSPGLSKGQYF. CDR3 in DNA: TGTGCCAGCTCACCGGGGCTCTCAAAGGGGCAGTACTTC. The V call is TRBV18, the J call TRBJ2-7; a possible D gene is TRBD1 (5 bases). Trimming cost V 3 bases and J 9 bases, with 15 bases left between them. Germline-derived CDR1 and CDR2 are KGHSH and LQKENI. The CDR3 consists of 13 residues. Full variable domain (outside the CDR3, taken from reference TRBV18 and TRBJ2-7): NAGVMQNPRHLVRRRGQEARLRCSPMKGHSHVYWYRQLPEEGLKFMVYLQKENIIDESGMPKERFSAEFPKEGPSILRIQQVVRGDSAAYFCASSPGLSKGQYFGPGTRLTVT.

This clonotype has only a few counts. CDR3 DNA sequence: TGTGCCAGCAGCCCTCATTTACCTTATAGCGGGGAATCCTACGAGCAGTACTTC. The encoded protein is CASSPHLPYSGESYEQYF. The rearrangement uses TRBV11-2 and TRBJ2-7; the match to TRBD2 covers 8 bases. The CDR3 is 18 amino acids. J gave up 1 base and V 5 bases, and 16 bases lay outside the gene matches. The germline gives CDR1 SGHAT, CDR2 FQNNGV.

This clonotype showed up many times. The CDR3 DNA sequence: TGTGCCAGCGGTAAAGGGGACACAGGAAGCTCCTACAATGAGCAGTTCTTC. Protein: CASGKGDTGSSYNEQFF. V is TRBV3-1 and J is TRBJ2-1, with D tentatively TRBD1 (6 bases). V was pared by 8 bases and J by 0 bases, with 20 bases between. The CDR3 consists of 17 residues. Per the germline V gene, CDR1 is LGHDT and CDR2 is YNNKEL (reference sequence).

The rearrangement links TRBV19 to TRBJ1-1; 8 positions match TRBD1. In germline, CDR1 is LNHDA, CDR2 SQIVND (reference sequence). CDR3 length: 16 residues. Trimming at V came to 7 bases and at J to 1 base, leaving 11 bases not matched to a gene. CDR3 loop: CASKGGTGFWNTEAFF. The DNA for the CDR3 is TGTGCCAGTAAGGGTGGGACAGGCTTTTGGAACACTGAAGCTTTCTTT.

This clonotype was seen at least ten times. Here the CDR3 reads CATTTVFSDTQYF. In DNA, the CDR3 is TGTGCCACGACGACAGTTTTCTCAGATACGCAGTATTTT. This rearrangement joins TRBV10-3 to TRBJ2-3, with a tentative D call TRBD1 (5 bases). Trimming left V 10 bases short and J 4 bases short, with 15 bases between. CDR3 size: 13 residues. Germline V lookup: CDR1 ENHRY, CDR2 SYGVKD.

The table lists this clonotype with a few counts. The chain carries TRBV7-2 and TRBJ2-5, with D possibly matching TRBD1 (6 bases). CDR1 and CDR2 from the germline V gene are SGHTA and FQGNSA. This CDR3 is built from 16 residues. With 5 bases removed from V and 7 bases from J, the gap between germline ends came to 23 bases. The CDR3, as DNA: TGTGCCAGCAGCGCCTCCTTTGGACAGCCGTCAGGGACCCAGTACTTC. Its protein is CASSASFGQPSGTQYF.

V is TRBV10-1 and J is TRBJ2-1; TRBD2 might be the D (6 bases). The germline V gene has CDR1 WNHNN and CDR2 SYGVQD (reference sequence). The CDR3 has 15 amino acids. Trimming cost V 3 bases and J 0 bases, with 9 bases left between them. CDR3 loop: CASSDSGSSYNEQFF. CDR3 coding DNA: TGCGCCAGCAGTGATTCCGGGAGCTCCTACAATGAGCAGTTCTTC.

This clonotype was seen ten or more times. This sequence joins TRBV16 and TRBJ2-1; TRBD2 matches at 8 bases. CDR3 length: 15 residues. Germline V gene data show CDR1 as KGHSY and CDR2 as FQNENV. The J segment lost 7 bases and the V segment lost 6 bases, leaving 11 bases of the junction unmatched. CDR3 nucleotides: TGTGCCAGCAGACCCGTTTGGTTAGCGGGGAATGAGCAGTTCTTC. Its protein is CASRPVWLAGNEQFF.

This clonotype was observed at least ten times. This chain links TRBV25-1 with TRBJ2-7, with D maybe TRBD1 (6 bases). CDR1 MGHDK and CDR2 SYGVNS come from the germline V gene. Trimming cost V 5 bases and J 5 bases, with 16 bases left between them. The CDR3 consists of 14 residues. The CDR3 DNA reads as TGTGCCAGCAGTACCCATTTACAGGGTGACGAGCAGTACTTC. Encoded protein: CASSTHLQGDEQYF.

Here the CDR3 DNA reads TGTGCCAGCAGCCACCCAGACGGGACTAGCGGGATTCATGGGTCCTACAATGAGCAGTTCTTC. Protein: CASSHPDGTSGIHGSYNEQFF. V and J are TRBV3-1 and TRBJ2-1, with 13 bases that match TRBD2. J lost 1 base, V lost 3 bases, and 15 bases had no gene match. The length of the CDR3 is 21 residues. Germline CDR1 reads LGHDT; CDR2 reads YNNKEL (reference sequence).

This clonotype was recorded a few times. The rearrangement uses TRBV25-1 and TRBJ2-3; either TRBD1 or TRBD2 may supply D (5 bases each). The germline gives CDR1 MGHDK, CDR2 SYGVNS. V was clipped by 4 bases and J by 11 bases, with 13 bases between them. The CDR3 loop spans 12 amino acids. CDR3 DNA: TGTGCCAGCAGTGTGGGGGTAGAAGAGCAGTATTTT. Protein: CASSVGVEEQYF.

In its sample, this clonotype was seen many times. This chain connects TRBV14 to TRBJ2-5; 9 nucleotides align to TRBD1. This CDR3 is 14 amino acids long. V lost 1 base, J lost 4 bases, and 1 base stayed unmatched. CDR1 and CDR2 from the germline V gene are SGHDN and FVKESK. CDR3 amino acids: CASSQGDRAETQYF. CDR3 nucleotides: TGTGCCAGCAGCCAAGGGGACAGGGCAGAGACCCAGTACTTC.

With regard to this clonotype: This may be a read error, as it is one base from a much larger clone. The chain recombines TRBV2 with TRBJ2-1; D is unclear. Germline-derived CDR1 and CDR2 are SNHLY and FYNNEI. This CDR3 is 11 amino acids long. The CDR3 region has the DNA TGTGCCAGCAGTGAAAGTCCCTTGCCGCTCTTC. Translation gives CASSESPLPLF.

Many counts were recorded for this clonotype. The chain recombines TRBV6-2 or TRBV6-3 with TRBJ2-6; TRBD2 matches at 8 bases. V lost 5 bases, J lost 1 base, and 4 bases stayed unmatched. The CDR3 contains 16 residues. Germline V lookup: CDR1 MNHEY, CDR2 SVGEGT. The CDR3 coding sequence is TGTGCCAGCAGTATCCGCGGGGGGTCTGGGGCCAACGTCCTGACTTTC. It is translated as CASSIRGGSGANVLTF.

This clonotype was counted between two and nine times. The chain combines TRBV19 with TRBJ1-5; 9 nucleotides match TRBD1. The germline V gene encodes CDR1 LNHDA and CDR2 SQIVND (reference sequence). Germline trimming cut 5 bases from V and 1 base from J; bases unmatched to any gene: 6. There are 16 residues in the CDR3. In nucleotides, the CDR3 is TGTGCCAGTAGTCTCCCGGGACAGGGAAGCAATCAGCCCCAGCATTTT. Encoded protein: CASSLPGQGSNQPQHF.

This clonotype occurred many times. The chain combines TRBV4-2 with TRBJ2-1; D not certain. The V end lost 3 bases, the J end lost 2 bases, and 11 bases lay between the germline ends. Germline V gives CDR1 LGHNA, CDR2 YNFKEQ. The length of the CDR3 is 15 residues. CDR3 sequence reads: CASSQVLPAYNEQFF. As DNA, the CDR3 is TGTGCCAGCAGCCAGGTCCTACCCGCCTACAATGAGCAGTTCTTC.

A few counts support this clonotype. The chain carries TRBV27 and TRBJ2-4; perhaps D is TRBD1 or TRBD2 (5 bases each). V lost 7 bases to trimming and J lost 6 bases, with 16 bases between them. Germline V gene data show CDR1 as MNHEY and CDR2 as SMNVEV (reference sequence). CDR3 length: 14 amino acids. The CDR3: CASTTPGALNIQYF. For the CDR3, the DNA is TGTGCCAGCACCACGCCCGGGGCCTTAAACATTCAGTACTTC.